A selection of T cell receptor beta chains follows, all from one sample in a study of OX40 agonist ivuxolimab in advanced cancers. TCRdb keeps only in-frame clones here, not all; method: immunoSEQ multiplex PCR. The sample has 81,000 or so clones; about 88% are singletons. Sequencing was performed on CD4+ or CD8+ T cells sorted from blood, taken in a trial of the OX40 agonist ivuxolimab. These receptor sequences come from an adult with an advanced solid tumor such as melanoma, head and neck, liver or kidney cancer. Both conserved end residues are part of each CDR3. D genes are given only for firm matches.

d_gene	j_gene	v_gene	CDR3aa	CDR3nt
.	TRBJ2-3	TRBV9	CASSVTGDTDTQYF	TGTGCCAGCAGCGTCACAGGAGACACAGATACGCAGTATTTT
.	TRBJ2-2	TRBV5-1	CASSSPSGSTGELFF	TGCGCCAGCAGCTCGCCTAGTGGGTCCACCGGGGAGCTGTTTTTT
.	TRBJ1-1	TRBV5-1	CASSLGASTEAFF	TGCGCCAGCAGCTTGGGAGCATCGACTGAAGCTTTCTTT
.	TRBJ2-5	TRBV5-4	CASSLAGRQETQYF	TGTGCCAGCAGCTTGGCCGGACGACAAGAGACCCAGTACTTC
TRBD1	TRBJ1-1	TRBV18	CASSDRGGTEAFF	TGTGCCAGCTCAGACAGGGGTGGGACTGAAGCTTTCTTT
.	TRBJ2-3	TRBV19	CASSSEADTQYF	TGTGCCAGTAGTTCCGAGGCAGATACGCAGTATTTT
.	TRBJ2-3	TRBV9	CASSAPVTSSDTQYF	TGTGCCAGCAGCGCCCCTGTCACTAGTTCCGATACGCAGTATTTT
TRBD1	TRBJ1-5	TRBV7-2	CASSLRHTGAPNQPQHF	TGTGCCAGCAGCTTACGACATACAGGGGCACCCAATCAGCCCCAGCATTTT
.	TRBJ1-2	TRBV7-8	CASSMTLMGYTF	TGTGCCAGCAGCATGACTCTAATGGGCTACACCTTC
.	TRBJ1-2	TRBV18	CASSPSGDLNYGYTF	TGTGCCAGCTCACCAAGCGGGGACCTTAACTATGGCTACACCTTC
.	TRBJ1-2	TRBV5-1	CASSASTGLRGYTF	TGCGCCAGCAGCGCCAGTACAGGGTTGAGAGGCTACACCTTC
.	TRBJ1-1	TRBV11-3	CASSLNRYTEAFF	TGTGCCAGCAGCTTAAACAGATACACTGAAGCTTTCTTT
.	TRBJ2-7	TRBV11-2	CASSRGYEQYF	TGTGCCAGCAGCCGGGGCTACGAGCAGTACTTC